This T cell receptor (beta chain) derives from a study of cytotoxic CD8 clonotypes in ibrutinib-treated CLL. Looking at the study overall: Among the patients, over 9 presented as relapsed/refractory and fewer than 16 as treatment-naive; around 18 showed unmutated IGHV.

Comment on this clone: Its antigen is unidentified.

General study points: Public clonotypes, an uncommon group, contracted or remained stable on treatment.

About 2 micrograms of genomic DNA came from cryopreserved PBMCs for TCR beta libraries. Libraries were prepared by immunoSEQ multiplex PCR; TCRdb keeps only in-frame clonotypes and omits some of them. The sample holds nearly 300,000 clones; about 72% are singletons and the top ten take about 5.3%. With 1 base removed from V and 8 bases from J, the gap between germline ends came to 12 bases. CDR3 size: 14 residues. CDR1 is MGHRA, CDR2 YSYEKL, per germline. This TCR derives from a human donor with chronic lymphocytic leukemia. Sample: PBMCs, taken at disease progression, from a patient treated with ibrutinib. The rearrangement joins TRBV4-1 to TRBJ2-4; D tentatively reads TRBD1 or TRBD2 (6 bases each). CDR3 DNA: TGCGCCAGCAGCCAAGCGGGGGCGAGAGACATTCAGTACTTC. This sequence encodes CASSQAGARDIQYF.